The entry that follows covers one TCR beta chain sequence. Its antigen is unknown. This specimen belongs to a study of cytomegalovirus exposure and HLA in healthy donors. The PCR employed 60 Vbeta primers together with 13 Jbeta primers. TCRdb keeps only in-frame clones here, not all; method: immunoSEQ multiplex PCR. The sample has around 130,000 clones, 80% seen once. Broader study findings: Later analysis suggested most CMV-associated TCR beta chains were HLA-restricted.

The source of this sequence is a male donor in good health and CMV-seronegative. The sequenced material came from PBMCs.

CDR3 nucleotide sequence: TGTGCCAGCAGCCTTGGAGGGCCCGGAAACATTCAGTACTTC. Residues: CASSLGGPGNIQYF. The chain joins TRBV6-5 to TRBJ2-4; D may be TRBD2 (6 bases). V was shortened by 6 bases and J by 6 bases, with 15 bases between the two germline ends. The germline CDR1 and CDR2 sequences are MNHEY and SVGAGI. This CDR3 spans 14 amino acids.